This TCR beta chain was retrieved from a study of shared clonotypes between healthy human individuals. Study as a whole: There were three CD4 naive, three CD4 memory, two CD8 naive and one CD8 memory plates per donor.

A note on this clone: The antigen remains undetermined.

V was trimmed by 7 bases and J by 0 bases, leaving 10 bases between them. From germline, CDR1 is ENHRY and CDR2 SYGVKD. The CDR3 has 14 amino acids. Study outcomes and limitations: The study generally estimated greater richness for naive than memory subsets. Non-shared clonotypes had lower generation probabilities than clonotypes shared by all four sorted-subset donors.

Sequencing used immunoSEQ multiplex PCR; TCRdb keeps in-frame clones, though not all of them. The sample has approximately 940,000 clones; over 75% are singletons. The source is a man aged 18 to 29 in good health. The chain joins TRBV10-3 to TRBJ1-5; the D is unclear. The sequencing input was memory CD4+ T cells sorted from blood. Regarding subset: CD45RA-negative fraction. CDR3 residues: CAITQDGSNQPQHF. CDR3 DNA sequence: TGTGCCATCACGCAGGACGGTAGCAATCAGCCCCAGCATTTT.